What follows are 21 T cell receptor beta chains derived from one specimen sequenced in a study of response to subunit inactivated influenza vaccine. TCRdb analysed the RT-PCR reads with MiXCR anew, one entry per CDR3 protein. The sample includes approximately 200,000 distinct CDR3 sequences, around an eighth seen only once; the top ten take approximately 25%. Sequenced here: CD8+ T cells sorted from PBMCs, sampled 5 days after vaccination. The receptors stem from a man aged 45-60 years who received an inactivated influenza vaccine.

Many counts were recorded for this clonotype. The CDR3, as DNA: TGTGCCAGCAGGCAGGGGTCGGGCTACAATGAGCAGTTCTTC. This encodes CASRQGSGYNEQFF. The chain employs TRBV27 and TRBJ2-1; D perhaps matches TRBD1 (6 bases). V lost 6 bases, J lost 3 bases, and 12 bases lay in between. Looked up from germline, CDR1 is MNHEY and CDR2 is SMNVEV (reference sequence). CDR3 size: 14 residues.

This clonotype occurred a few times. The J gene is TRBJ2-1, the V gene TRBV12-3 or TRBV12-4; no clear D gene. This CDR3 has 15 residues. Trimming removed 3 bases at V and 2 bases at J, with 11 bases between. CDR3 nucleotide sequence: TGTGCCAGCAGTTTGGTAGTCTCTCCCTACAATGAGCAGTTCTTC. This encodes CASSLVVSPYNEQFF.

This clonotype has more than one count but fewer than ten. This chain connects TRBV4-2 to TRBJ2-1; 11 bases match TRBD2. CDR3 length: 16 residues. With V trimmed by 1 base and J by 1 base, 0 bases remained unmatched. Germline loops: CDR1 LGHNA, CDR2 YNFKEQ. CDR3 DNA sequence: TGTGCCAGCAGCCAAGGACTAGCGGGATCCTACAATGAGCAGTTCTTC. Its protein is CASSQGLAGSYNEQFF.

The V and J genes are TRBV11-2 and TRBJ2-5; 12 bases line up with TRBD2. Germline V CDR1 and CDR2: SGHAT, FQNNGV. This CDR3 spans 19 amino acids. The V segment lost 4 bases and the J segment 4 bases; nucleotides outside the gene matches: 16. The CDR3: CASSSKGASGGASGETQYF. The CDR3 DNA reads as TGTGCCAGCAGCTCCAAAGGGGCTAGCGGGGGGGCATCTGGAGAGACCCAGTACTTC.

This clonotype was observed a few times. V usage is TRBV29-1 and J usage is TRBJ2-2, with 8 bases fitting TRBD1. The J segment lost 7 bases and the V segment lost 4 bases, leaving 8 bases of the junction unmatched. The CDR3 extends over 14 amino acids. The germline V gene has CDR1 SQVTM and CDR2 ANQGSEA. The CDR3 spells CSVGGRGQVGELFF. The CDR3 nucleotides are TGCAGCGTTGGCGGCAGGGGGCAGGTCGGGGAGCTGTTTTTT.

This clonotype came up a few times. The CDR3 region has the DNA TGTGCCAGCAGTTATAGAGATGTGGGGGTGGGCCACGAGCAGTACTTC. Translating gives CASSYRDVGVGHEQYF. The V call is TRBV6-7, the J call TRBJ2-7; D could derive from TRBD1 or TRBD2 (5 bases each). TRBV6-7 is reported as an ORF; its role is uncertain. This CDR3 is 16 amino acids long. Trimming left V 3 bases short and J 5 bases short, with 20 bases between.

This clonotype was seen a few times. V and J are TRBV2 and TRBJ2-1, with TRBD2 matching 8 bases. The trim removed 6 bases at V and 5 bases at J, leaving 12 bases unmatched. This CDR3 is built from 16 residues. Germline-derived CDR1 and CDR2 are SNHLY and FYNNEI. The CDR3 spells CASRLTSVLTDNEQFF. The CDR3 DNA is TGTGCCAGCAGGTTGACTAGCGTCTTAACGGACAATGAGCAGTTCTTC.

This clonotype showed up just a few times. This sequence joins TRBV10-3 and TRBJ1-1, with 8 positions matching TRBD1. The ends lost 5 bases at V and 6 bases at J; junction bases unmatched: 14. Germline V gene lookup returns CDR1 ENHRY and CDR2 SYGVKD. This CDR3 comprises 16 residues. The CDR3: CAISPALGQGNPEAFF. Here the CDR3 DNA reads TGTGCCATCAGTCCGGCCCTAGGACAGGGTAATCCTGAAGCTTTCTTT.

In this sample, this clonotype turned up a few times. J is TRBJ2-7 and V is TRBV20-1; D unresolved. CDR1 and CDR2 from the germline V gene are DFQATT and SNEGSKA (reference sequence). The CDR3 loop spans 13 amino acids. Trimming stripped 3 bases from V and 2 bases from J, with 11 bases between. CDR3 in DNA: TGCAGTGCTAGTGTTAACAGACCCTACGAGCAGTACTTC. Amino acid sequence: CSASVNRPYEQYF.

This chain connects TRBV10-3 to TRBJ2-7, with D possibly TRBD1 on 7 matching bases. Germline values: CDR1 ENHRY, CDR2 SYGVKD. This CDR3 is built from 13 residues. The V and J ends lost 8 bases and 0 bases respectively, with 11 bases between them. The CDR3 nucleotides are TGTGCCATCGGCGGGACAGCCTCCTACGAGCAGTACTTC. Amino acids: CAIGGTASYEQYF.

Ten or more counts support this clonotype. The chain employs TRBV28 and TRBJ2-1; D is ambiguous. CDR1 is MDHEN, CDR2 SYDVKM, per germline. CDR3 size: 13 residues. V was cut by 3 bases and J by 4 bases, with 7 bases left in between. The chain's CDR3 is CASSLGRYNEQFF. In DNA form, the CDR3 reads TGTGCCAGCAGTTTGGGCAGATACAATGAGCAGTTCTTC.

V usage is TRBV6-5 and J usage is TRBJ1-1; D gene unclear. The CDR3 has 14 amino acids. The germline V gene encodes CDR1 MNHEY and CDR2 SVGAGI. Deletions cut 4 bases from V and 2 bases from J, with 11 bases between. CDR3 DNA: TGTGCCAGCAGTTCAATGGGAGTAAACACTGAAGCTTTCTTT. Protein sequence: CASSSMGVNTEAFF.

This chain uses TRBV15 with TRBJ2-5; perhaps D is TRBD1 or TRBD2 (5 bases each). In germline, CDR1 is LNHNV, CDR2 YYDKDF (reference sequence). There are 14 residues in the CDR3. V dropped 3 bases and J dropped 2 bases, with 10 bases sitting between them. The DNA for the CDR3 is TGTGCCACCAGCAGTGGGACGCGACAAGAGACCCAGTACTTC. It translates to CATSSGTRQETQYF.

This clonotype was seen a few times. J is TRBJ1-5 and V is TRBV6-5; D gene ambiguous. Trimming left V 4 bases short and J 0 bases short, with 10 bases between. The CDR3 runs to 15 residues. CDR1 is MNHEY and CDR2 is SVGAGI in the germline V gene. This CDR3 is CASSSQPDSNQPQHF. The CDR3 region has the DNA TGTGCCAGCAGTTCCCAGCCGGATAGCAATCAGCCCCAGCATTTT.

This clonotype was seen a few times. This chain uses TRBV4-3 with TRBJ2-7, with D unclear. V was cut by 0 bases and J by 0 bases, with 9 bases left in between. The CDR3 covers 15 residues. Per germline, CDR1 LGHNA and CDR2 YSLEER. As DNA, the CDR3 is TGCGCCAGCAGCCAAGATAACAACCTCTCCTACGAGCAGTACTTC. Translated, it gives CASSQDNNLSYEQYF.

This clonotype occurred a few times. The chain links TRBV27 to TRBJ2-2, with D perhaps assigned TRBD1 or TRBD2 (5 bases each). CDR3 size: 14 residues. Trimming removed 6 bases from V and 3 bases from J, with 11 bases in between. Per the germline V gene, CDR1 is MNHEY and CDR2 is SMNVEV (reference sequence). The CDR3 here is CASRVGADTGELFF. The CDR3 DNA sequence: TGTGCCAGCAGGGTCGGGGCGGACACCGGGGAGCTGTTTTTT.

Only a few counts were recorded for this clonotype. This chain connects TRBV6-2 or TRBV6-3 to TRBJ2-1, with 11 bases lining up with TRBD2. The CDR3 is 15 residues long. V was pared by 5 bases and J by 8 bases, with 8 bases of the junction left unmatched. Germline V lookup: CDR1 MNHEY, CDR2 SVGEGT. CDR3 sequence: CASSPIAGGPDEQFF. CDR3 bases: TGTGCCAGCAGTCCCATAGCGGGGGGGCCGGATGAGCAGTTCTTC.

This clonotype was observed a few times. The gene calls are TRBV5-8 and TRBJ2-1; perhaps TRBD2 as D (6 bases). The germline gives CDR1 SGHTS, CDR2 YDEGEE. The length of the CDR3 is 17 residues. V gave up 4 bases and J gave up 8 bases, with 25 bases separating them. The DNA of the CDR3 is TGTGCCAGCAGCGAGAACTTAGCGGACGTCTTGTTGTATGAGCAGTTCTTC. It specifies CASSENLADVLLYEQFF.

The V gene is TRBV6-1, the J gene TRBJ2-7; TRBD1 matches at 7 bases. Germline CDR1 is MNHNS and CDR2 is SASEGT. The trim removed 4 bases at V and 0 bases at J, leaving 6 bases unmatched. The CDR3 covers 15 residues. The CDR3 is CASSGDSRPSYEQYF. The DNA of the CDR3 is TGTGCCAGCAGTGGGGACAGTCGGCCCTCCTACGAGCAGTACTTC.

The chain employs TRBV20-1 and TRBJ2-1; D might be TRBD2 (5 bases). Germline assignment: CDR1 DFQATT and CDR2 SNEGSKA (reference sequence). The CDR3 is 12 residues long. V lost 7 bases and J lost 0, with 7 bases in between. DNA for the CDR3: TGCAGTGGGAGGCGCTCCTACAATGAGCAGTTCTTC. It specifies CSGRRSYNEQFF.

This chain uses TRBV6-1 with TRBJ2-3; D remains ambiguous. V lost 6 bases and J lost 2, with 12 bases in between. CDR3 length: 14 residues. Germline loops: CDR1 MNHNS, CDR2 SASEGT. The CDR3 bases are TGTGCCAGCAGCCTAGTAAGCGACACAGATACGCAGTATTTT. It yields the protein CASSLVSDTDTQYF.